The text below deals with one T cell receptor (beta chain). What it recognizes is unknown. These data are taken from a study of cytomegalovirus exposure and HLA in healthy donors. Whole-study results and caveats: A later analysis showed HLA-associated TCR beta chains outstripping equally common others in clonal expansion.

The PCR made use of 60 Vbeta and 13 Jbeta primers. Assay used: immunoSEQ multiplex PCR; TCRdb lists only in-frame clones, some missing. The sample has roughly 220,000 clones. The origin of this receptor is a girl aged 2 to 9 in good health and CMV-seropositive. Sequencing used PBMCs.

CDR3 DNA sequence: TGTGCCAGCAGCTTCGGACTAGCGGGAGTAAAGACCCAGTACTTC. This sequence encodes CASSFGLAGVKTQYF. The chain combines TRBV11-2 with TRBJ2-5, with TRBD2 matching 13 bases. With V trimmed by 3 bases and J by 6 bases, 4 bases remained unmatched. Germline lookup yields CDR1 SGHAT and CDR2 FQNNGV. This CDR3 is 15 amino acids long.